The present T cell receptor beta chain was sequenced within a study of molecular identifiers for immune sequencing clone quantification. Findings and limits, study-wide: Over 99% of effector molecules, yet under 1% of naive-cell molecules, were held by clones above 20 RNA copies.

Points on this clonotype: Its antigen is unknown. A junction end diverges from the germline sequence, so it may reflect a read error.

TCRdb independently ran MiXCR on the PCR reads; one entry per CDR3 protein. The sample consists of around 8,000 distinct CDR3 sequences, around a third of them appearing once. Germline loops: CDR1 MNHEY, CDR2 SMNVEV (reference sequence). The CDR3 spans 8 residues. Naive CD8 libraries came from roughly 20,000 to 1,000,000 sorted cells with 10%, 30% or 50% RNA. The chain employs TRBV27 and TRBJ2-3, with a weak D call TRBD2 (5 bases). The receptor was derived from a human donor in good health. Some libraries in this study had Jurkat cell RNA spiked in. Sequenced: naive CD8+ T cells from blood, with Jurkat cell RNA spiked in. Subset reported: FACS-sorted CD8+CD4-CCR7+CD45RA+ naive T cells. The CDR3 reads CASSGLEF. DNA of the CDR3: TGTGCCAGCAGCGGACTGGAATTT.